The 19 T cell receptor beta chains listed next were all sequenced from one sample in a study of vaccination and CD4 T cells after COVID-19 (dated 2022 in TCRdb). No antigens are known for them. Per the publication, the treatment or condition label means: approximately nine-day PBMC culture with coronavirus spike peptide pools or control peptides (ViraFEST assay). The receptor library was made with PCR. Sequencing took place on an Illumina iSeq 100. TCR sequencing of DNA from cultured CD4+ T cells used the Oncomine TCR Beta short-read assay at the Johns Hopkins FTIC core. TCRdb reprocessed the public reads (quality trimming at Q25 with fastp, clone calling with MiXCR) and kept in-frame beta chains. Each entry merges the rows of one CDR3 protein and shows their most common DNA and genes. This sample is represented by about 20,000 distinct CDR3 sequences; about half of them were singletons. Together, the top ten hold approximately 12% of the sample.

The material sequenced was cultured CD4+ T cells from blood. The receptors were sampled from a human donor with COVID-19.

This clonotype has just one count. The chain is built from TRBV20-1 and TRBJ2-1, with D perhaps TRBD2 (5 bases). This CDR3 region has 13 residues. Germline V gene sequence: CDR1 DFQATT, CDR2 SNEGSKA (reference sequence). V lost 6 bases to trimming and J lost 3 bases, with 12 bases between them. The CDR3: CSATEGFYNEQFF. The CDR3 nucleotides are TGCAGTGCCACAGAGGGCTTCTACAATGAGCAGTTCTTC.

The chain has TRBV7-9 and TRBJ1-1; D is possibly TRBD1 (5 bases). This CDR3 comprises 16 residues. V was shortened by 7 bases and J by 3 bases, with 21 bases between the two germline ends. The germline V gene encodes CDR1 SEHNR and CDR2 FQNEAQ (reference sequence). The CDR3 DNA reads as TGTGCCAGCACCGAGGGTTGGGGGTCGAAGGACACTGAAGCTTTCTTT. This gives the protein CASTEGWGSKDTEAFF. Full variable domain (remainder filled in from reference TRBV7-9 and TRBJ1-1): DTGVSQNPRHKITKRGQNVTFRCDPISEHNRLYWYRQTLGQGPEFLTYFQNEAQLEKSRLLSDRFSAERPKGSFSTLEIQRTEQGDSAMYLCASTEGWGSKDTEAFFGQGTRLTVV.

The V and J genes are TRBV6-2 or TRBV6-3 and TRBJ2-7; possibly TRBD2 for D (6 bases). This CDR3 is built from 15 residues. V was trimmed by 2 bases and J by 4 bases, leaving 15 bases between them. Looked up from germline, CDR1 is MNHEY and CDR2 is SVGEGT. The CDR3 loop is CASSYPLRGLYEQYF. The CDR3 DNA reads as TGTGCCAGCAGTTACCCGCTGCGGGGCCTGTACGAGCAGTACTTC.

Points on this clonotype: It is unclear where the CDR3 begins or ends on the DNA, so no DNA is shown, and the CDR3 is as TCRdb lists it. The rearrangement uses TRBV2 and TRBJ1-4; the table's TRBD1 call for D was not verified on the DNA. Germline V lookup: CDR1 SNHLY, CDR2 FYNNEI. The CDR3 spans 23 amino acids, including both terminal residues. This CDR3 is CASSEAQGAIGEQYFGPGEKLFF.

The genes are TRBV25-1 and TRBJ1-2; D uncertain. The V and J ends lost 9 bases and 7 bases respectively, with 18 bases between them. The germline V gene has CDR1 MGHDK and CDR2 SYGVNS. This CDR3 contains 13 residues. CDR3 loop: CASSLRAASGYTF. In nucleotides, the CDR3 is TGTGCCAGTAGTCTTCGAGCTGCCAGTGGCTACACCTTC.

This clonotype was seen only once. This chain connects TRBV10-3 to TRBJ2-1; 10 bases match TRBD2. Trimming at V came to 7 bases and at J to 0 bases, leaving 3 bases not matched to a gene. Germline values: CDR1 ENHRY, CDR2 SYGVKD. The CDR3 is 15 amino acids. In nucleotides, the CDR3 is TGTGCCATCACTAGCGGGGGAGGCTCCTACAATGAGCAGTTCTTC. Its protein product is CAITSGGGSYNEQFF.

The sample holds one count of this clonotype. The chain joins TRBV15 to TRBJ2-6; D unclear. V was shortened by 0 bases and J by 1 base, with 7 bases between the two germline ends. Per the germline V gene, CDR1 is LNHNV and CDR2 is YYDKDF (reference sequence). The CDR3 runs 16 residues. DNA for the CDR3: TGTGCCACCAGCAGAGAATTTAGATCTGGGGCCAACGTCCTGACTTTC. It codes for CATSREFRSGANVLTF.

The chain recombines TRBV20-1 with TRBJ1-1, with TRBD1 identical over 8 bases. Germline V gene data show CDR1 as DFQATT and CDR2 as SNEGSKA (reference sequence). V trimming: 6 bases; J trimming: 0 bases; junction bases outside the gene matches: 12. The CDR3 extends over 16 amino acids. Here the CDR3 DNA reads TGCAGTGCAGCCTCCATTCGGACAGGGATGAACACTGAAGCTTTCTTT. Its translation: CSAASIRTGMNTEAFF.

The chain carries TRBV7-6 and TRBJ2-7; D unclear. The length of the CDR3 is 16 residues. Looked up from germline, CDR1 is SGHVS and CDR2 is FNYEAQ. Deletions cut 2 bases from V and 2 bases from J, with 16 bases between. The chain's CDR3 is CASSLSRRLPPYEQYF. In DNA, the CDR3 is TGTGCCAGCAGCTTATCCCGCCGATTGCCCCCCTACGAGCAGTACTTC.

This clonotype was seen a few times. The V call is TRBV6-2 or TRBV6-3, the J call TRBJ1-5, with D maybe TRBD1 (5 bases). The CDR3 runs to 13 residues. Per germline, CDR1 MNHEY and CDR2 SVGEGT. V lost 5 bases and J lost 4, with 9 bases in between. CDR3 sequence reads: CASSVTENQPQHF. CDR3 in DNA: TGTGCCAGCAGTGTGACAGAAAATCAGCCCCAGCATTTT.

In its sample, this clonotype ranks as medium-sized (0.01 to 0.1%). The rearrangement links TRBV20-1 to TRBJ2-7, with D maybe TRBD1 (5 bases). Trimming took off 0 bases at V and 8 bases at J, with 14 bases between the two ends. The germline V gene has CDR1 DFQATT and CDR2 SNEGSKA (reference sequence). The CDR3 spans 13 residues. CDR3 DNA: TGCAGTGCTAGAGACCCCAGACAGTTCCAGCAGTACTTC. Amino acid sequence: CSARDPRQFQQYF.

The chain combines TRBV3-1 with TRBJ1-2; 7 bases align to TRBD1. Germline CDR1 and CDR2: LGHDT and YNNKEL (reference sequence). The V gene end was trimmed by 4 bases and the J gene end by 2 bases; junction bases not matched to a gene: 7. The CDR3 totals 15 residues. The CDR3 DNA sequence: TGTGCCAGCAGCCGACAGGGATCAGTAAACTATGGCTACACCTTC. Translating gives CASSRQGSVNYGYTF.

The chain carries TRBV6-1 and TRBJ2-5, with TRBD2 matching 7 bases. Germline V gene sequence: CDR1 MNHNS, CDR2 SASEGT. This CDR3 comprises 12 residues. CDR3 DNA: TGTGCAGCCGGGGGGAGCGGAGAGACCCAGTACTTC. The encoded protein is CAAGGSGETQYF.

The chain is built from TRBV19 and TRBJ2-7; D perhaps matches TRBD1 (6 bases). This CDR3 comprises 14 residues. Between the trimmed V and J ends, which lost 9 bases and 0 bases, there was a span of 15 bases. Germline lookup yields CDR1 LNHDA and CDR2 SQIVND (reference sequence). CDR3 region: CASSDRARSYEQYF. In DNA form, the CDR3 reads TGTGCCAGCTCGGACAGAGCTCGCTCCTACGAGCAGTACTTC.

In nucleotides, the CDR3 is TGTGCCAGCATCCCCGAGCAGACAGGGAACTATGGCTACACCTTC. Protein sequence: CASIPEQTGNYGYTF. The V call is TRBV2, the J call TRBJ1-2, with 7 bases aligning to TRBD1. The CDR3 is 15 residues long. Trimming took 7 bases from V and 2 from J; bases not matched to a gene: 10. From germline, CDR1 is SNHLY and CDR2 FYNNEI.

The CDR3 coding sequence is TGCAGTGCTCCGACAGACCGTAATGAAGCTTTCTTT. It translates to CSAPTDRNEAFF. This chain uses TRBV20-1 with TRBJ1-1; the D gene is possibly TRBD1 (5 bases). Trimming left V 5 bases short and J 7 bases short, with 14 bases between. In germline, CDR1 is DFQATT, CDR2 SNEGSKA (reference sequence). This CDR3 has 12 amino acids.

The chain has TRBV30 and TRBJ2-7, with D perhaps TRBD1 (6 bases). V lost 2 bases to trimming and J lost 2 bases, with 13 bases between them. Germline V gene lookup returns CDR1 GTSNPN and CDR2 SVGIG (reference sequence). CDR3 length equals 14 residues. In nucleotides, the CDR3 is TGTGCCTGGAGTCTACAGGGCTTGCCCTACGAGCAGTACTTC. Its translation is CAWSLQGLPYEQYF.

The chain has TRBV6-1 and TRBJ2-7, with 9 bases that match TRBD1. From germline, CDR1 is MNHNS and CDR2 SASEGT. The CDR3 has 14 residues. V shed 5 bases, J shed 5 bases, and the junction held 7 bases outside the gene matches. The CDR3 here is CASSLDRGRDEQYF. CDR3 sequence (DNA): TGTGCCAGCAGTCTGGACAGGGGTAGGGACGAGCAGTACTTC.

The chain uses TRBV20-1 and TRBJ2-7, with 8 bases identical to TRBD1. This CDR3 has 13 amino acids. With V trimmed by 5 bases and J by 3 bases, 6 bases remained unmatched. The V gene's germline CDR1 is DFQATT and CDR2 SNEGSKA (reference sequence). The CDR3 protein is CSAPDRDFYEQYF. CDR3 coding DNA: TGCAGTGCTCCGGACAGGGACTTCTACGAGCAGTACTTC.